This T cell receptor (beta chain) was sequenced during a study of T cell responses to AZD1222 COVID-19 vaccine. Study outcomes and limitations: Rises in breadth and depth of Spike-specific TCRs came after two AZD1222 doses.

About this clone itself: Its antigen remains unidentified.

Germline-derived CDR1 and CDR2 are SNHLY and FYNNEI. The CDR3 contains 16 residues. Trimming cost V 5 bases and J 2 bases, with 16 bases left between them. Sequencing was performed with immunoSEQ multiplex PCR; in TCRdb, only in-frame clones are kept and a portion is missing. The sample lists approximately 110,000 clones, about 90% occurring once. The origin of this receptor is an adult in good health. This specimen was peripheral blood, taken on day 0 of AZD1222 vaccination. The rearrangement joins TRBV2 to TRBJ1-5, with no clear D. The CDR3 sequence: CASSPPRRTGNQPQHF. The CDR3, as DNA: TGTGCCAGCAGTCCCCCGAGAAGGACGGGCAATCAGCCCCAGCATTTT.